The 9 T cell receptor beta chains presented below share a single source sample, sequenced in a study of blood T cell repertoires in COVID-19. Clones were sequenced by immunoSEQ multiplex PCR, and TCRdb holds only the in-frame ones, with some missing. The repertoire holds some 150,000 clones, with 87% as singletons. The sequencing input was peripheral blood. These receptors all come from a man over 45 who had recovered from COVID-19.

V usage is TRBV7-9 and J usage is TRBJ2-1; TRBD1 matches 10 bases. With V trimmed by 4 bases and J by 7 bases, 7 bases remained unmatched. This CDR3 has 15 amino acids. Per germline, CDR1 SEHNR and CDR2 FQNEAQ (reference sequence). This CDR3 reads CASSSGTGERNEQFF. CDR3 nucleotides: TGTGCCAGCAGCTCTGGGACAGGGGAGCGGAATGAGCAGTTCTTC.

The rearrangement links TRBV6-4 to TRBJ2-2; 10 bases align to TRBD1. Per the germline V gene, CDR1 is MRHNA and CDR2 is SNTAGT. This CDR3 spans 16 amino acids. The junction had 4 bases not matched to a gene; V was cut back by 2 bases and J by 4 bases. CDR3 nucleotides: TGTGCCAGCAGTGACACCGGGACAGGGGCCACCGGGGAGCTGTTTTTT. Translating it yields CASSDTGTGATGELFF.

V usage is TRBV19 and J usage is TRBJ1-1; D is possibly TRBD1 (6 bases). This CDR3 comprises 15 residues. The germline V gene has CDR1 LNHDA and CDR2 SQIVND (reference sequence). V lost 3 bases and J lost 1, with 12 bases in between. The CDR3 is CASSIAQGTNTEAFF. In DNA, the CDR3 is TGTGCCAGTAGTATTGCTCAGGGGACGAACACTGAAGCTTTCTTT. The complete variable domain, with remaining parts taken from reference TRBV19 and TRBJ1-1, reads DGGITQSPKYLFRKEGQNVTLSCEQNLNHDAMYWYRQDPGQGLRLIYYSQIVNDFQKGDIAEGYSVSREKKESFPLTVTSAQKNPTAFYLCASSIAQGTNTEAFFGQGTRLTVV.

This clone was picked up a small number of times. The chain employs TRBV2 and TRBJ2-3, with D perhaps matching TRBD1 (5 bases). The V gene lost 8 bases and the J gene lost 2 bases, with 8 bases spanning the gap. Looked up from germline, CDR1 is SNHLY and CDR2 is FYNNEI. The CDR3 totals 12 residues. The CDR3 sequence: CASRQNTDTQYF. In DNA, the CDR3 is TGTGCCAGCCGACAGAACACAGATACGCAGTATTTT.

The rearrangement links TRBV5-1 to TRBJ2-6, with D hard to call. The CDR3 runs 15 residues. The germline V gene encodes CDR1 SGHRS and CDR2 YFSETQ. V was trimmed by 1 base and J by 0 bases, leaving 5 bases between them. CDR3 sequence reads: CASSLYSSGANVLTF. CDR3 nucleotides: TGCGCCAGCAGCTTGTACAGCTCTGGGGCCAACGTCCTGACTTTC.

The chain has TRBV4-2 and TRBJ2-7; 7 bases align to TRBD1. This CDR3 spans 16 amino acids. Losses at the gene ends were 0 bases for V and 2 bases for J; bases not matched to a gene: 7. Germline-derived CDR1 and CDR2 are LGHNA and YNFKEQ. Here the CDR3 DNA reads TGTGCCAGCAGCCAAGAAGTCTGGACAGGTCCCTACGAGCAGTACTTC. It specifies CASSQEVWTGPYEQYF.

J is TRBJ2-7 and V is TRBV5-6; D may be TRBD1 (6 bases). In germline, CDR1 is SGHDT, CDR2 YYEEEE. CDR3 length: 15 amino acids. Trimming removed 1 base at V and 1 base at J, with 12 bases between. The CDR3 spells CASSLRGQRSYEQYF. DNA of the CDR3: TGTGCCAGCAGCTTGCGAGGACAGCGGTCCTACGAGCAGTACTTC.

The J gene is TRBJ2-3, the V gene TRBV12-3 or TRBV12-4; 8 bases are a match to TRBD1. J gave up 11 bases and V 6 bases, and 10 bases lay outside the gene matches. The length of the CDR3 is 13 residues. The CDR3 loop is CASRHWTGKEQYF. In nucleotides, the CDR3 is TGTGCCAGCAGACACTGGACAGGGAAAGAGCAGTATTTT.

The V gene is TRBV16, the J gene TRBJ1-1; 7 bases fit TRBD1. CDR1 and CDR2 (germline): KGHSY, FQNENV. V trimming: 0 bases; J trimming: 4 bases; junction bases outside the gene matches: 5. The CDR3 runs 15 residues. The CDR3 DNA follows: TGTGCCAGCAGCCAATCCTCGACAGGGACCACTGAAGCTTTCTTT. Residues: CASSQSSTGTTEAFF.